One and the same sample provided the 2 T cell receptor beta chains below, sequenced in a study of T cell changes during pregnancy in multiple sclerosis. Data came from immunoSEQ multiplex PCR; TCRdb stores just in-frame clones and leaves some out. The sample has approximately 30,000 clones; 85% to 90% are singletons. This specimen was CD8+ T cells from peripheral blood mononuclear cells, taken before pregnancy. Receptors originate from a female donor with multiple sclerosis, enrolled in a pregnancy study.

CDR3 loop: CASSQDPQGVSYNEQFF. DNA of the CDR3: TGCGCCAGCAGCCAAGATCCGCAGGGGGTCTCCTACAATGAGCAGTTCTTC. The chain uses TRBV4-3 and TRBJ2-1; 7 bases are a match to TRBD1. Germline values: CDR1 LGHNA, CDR2 YSLEER. With 0 bases clipped from V and 0 bases from J, the junction kept 5 bases outside the gene matches. This CDR3 has 17 residues.

The rearrangement uses TRBV7-9 and TRBJ1-1; D is unclear. Looked up from germline, CDR1 is SEHNR and CDR2 is FQNEAQ (reference sequence). The CDR3 consists of 15 residues. V gave up 5 bases and J gave up 4 bases, with 17 bases separating them. CDR3: CASSPVRPGFTEAFF. CDR3 nucleotides: TGTGCCAGCAGCCCAGTACGTCCGGGGTTCACTGAAGCTTTCTTT.